The 6 T cell receptor beta chains in this list originate from one sample, sequenced in a study of cytomegalovirus exposure and HLA in healthy donors. Vbeta (60) and Jbeta (13) primers were used in the PCR. Generated by immunoSEQ multiplex PCR, the TCRdb table keeps only in-frame clones and is missing some. The sample lists some 150,000 clones; 70% to 80% were seen once. Sample: PBMCs. The receptors stem from a man aged 18 to 30 in good health and CMV-seropositive.

V usage is TRBV5-1 and J usage is TRBJ2-7, with TRBD2 as a possible D gene (7 bases). The V end was cut by 3 bases, the J end by 6 bases, with 10 bases between. Germline assignment: CDR1 SGHRS and CDR2 YFSETQ. This CDR3 contains 12 residues. The CDR3 loop is CASSSGGLEQYF. CDR3 bases: TGCGCCAGCAGCTCCGGGGGGCTCGAGCAGTACTTC.

The CDR3 DNA sequence: TGTGCCAGTAGTATTGGGGACATTAGTCAGCCCCAGCATTTT. As protein: CASSIGDISQPQHF. The chain combines TRBV19 with TRBJ1-5; weak D call: TRBD1 (6 bases). V lost 3 bases and J lost 6, with 12 bases in between. Germline CDR1 reads LNHDA; CDR2 reads SQIVND (reference sequence). The CDR3 totals 14 residues.

The chain links TRBV9 to TRBJ1-6; 7 bases are shared with TRBD1. CDR1 is SGDLS and CDR2 is YYNGEE in the germline V gene. The J segment lost 7 bases and the V segment lost 0 bases, leaving 4 bases of the junction unmatched. This CDR3 contains 15 residues. The CDR3 reads CASSVEGQRNSPLHF. The CDR3 coding sequence is TGTGCCAGCAGCGTAGAGGGACAGAGAAATTCACCCCTCCACTTT.

This rearrangement joins TRBV15 to TRBJ2-5; the match to TRBD2 covers 11 bases. The end of the DNA is better explained by TRBJ2-7, so the J call may be wrong. The CDR3 runs to 15 residues. Germline V gene data show CDR1 as LNHNV and CDR2 as YYDKDF (reference sequence). The CDR3 coding sequence is TGTGCCACATCCCCCGGGACTAGCGGCTCCTACGAGCAGTACTTC. Translated: CATSPGTSGSYEQYF.

The chain joins TRBV6-5 to TRBJ1-6; D might be TRBD1 (6 bases). Germline V gives CDR1 MNHEY, CDR2 SVGAGI. The CDR3 is made up of 14 amino acids. Trimming took off 0 bases at V and 9 bases at J, with 9 bases between the two ends. In DNA, the CDR3 is TGTGCCAGCAGTTACTCTGGACAGCTTTCACCCCTCCACTTT. Amino acids: CASSYSGQLSPLHF.

This chain connects TRBV13 to TRBJ1-3; possible D gene TRBD1, 6 bases. Germline V gives CDR1 PRHDT, CDR2 FYEKMQ (reference sequence). The CDR3 spans 14 residues. Trimming shortened V by 6 bases and J by 4 bases, and 13 bases separated the two germline ends. The CDR3 DNA reads as TGTGCCAGCAGAGTACAGGGATCCGGAAACACCATATATTTT. This sequence encodes CASRVQGSGNTIYF.